This TCR beta chain emerged from a study of CD8+ T cells in alopecia areata. General study findings and limits: Scalp clonality dropped significantly under tofacitinib, as did expanded CD8+ top-100 clones. Normal skin contains resident alphabeta T cells, and these are also sequenced in scalp samples.

RNA, once extracted, was reverse transcribed into cDNA for use as the sequencing template. Sequencing was performed with immunoSEQ multiplex PCR; in TCRdb, only in-frame clones are kept and a portion is missing. The table shows about 190,000 clones, with around 50% occurring only once. On this clone itself: The target antigen is unknown.

As to treatment: oral pan-JAK inhibitor, 5-10 mg twice daily. Sampling of alopecia areata patients yielded lesional scalp punch biopsies as well as peripheral blood. The CDR3 consists of 17 residues. V shed 1 base, J shed 1 base, and the junction held 10 bases outside the gene matches. Germline-derived CDR1 and CDR2 are KGHSH and LQKENI. Source: CD8+ T cells sorted from blood, taken at week 24, from a patient treated with tofacitinib. The rearrangement links TRBV18 to TRBJ2-7; TRBD1 aligns across 7 bases. The origin of this receptor is a human donor with alopecia areata. CDR3 region: CASSPLTRDRASYEQYF. In DNA form, the CDR3 reads TGTGCCAGCTCACCACTTACCCGGGACAGAGCATCCTACGAGCAGTACTTC.